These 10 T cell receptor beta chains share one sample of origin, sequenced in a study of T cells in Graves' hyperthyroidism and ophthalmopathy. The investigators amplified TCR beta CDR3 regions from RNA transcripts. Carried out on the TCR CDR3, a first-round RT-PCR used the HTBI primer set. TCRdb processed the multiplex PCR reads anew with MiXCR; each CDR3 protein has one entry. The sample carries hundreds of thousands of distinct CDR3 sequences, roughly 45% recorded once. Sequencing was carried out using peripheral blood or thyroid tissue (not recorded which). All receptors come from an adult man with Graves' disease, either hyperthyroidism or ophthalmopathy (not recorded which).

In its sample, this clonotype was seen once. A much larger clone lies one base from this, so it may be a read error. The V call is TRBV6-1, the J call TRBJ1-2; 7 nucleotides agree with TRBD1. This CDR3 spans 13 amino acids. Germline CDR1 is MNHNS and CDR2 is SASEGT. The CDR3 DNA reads TGTGCCATCAGTTCGGGACAGCTCGATGGCCACACCTTC. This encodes CAISSGQLDGHTF.

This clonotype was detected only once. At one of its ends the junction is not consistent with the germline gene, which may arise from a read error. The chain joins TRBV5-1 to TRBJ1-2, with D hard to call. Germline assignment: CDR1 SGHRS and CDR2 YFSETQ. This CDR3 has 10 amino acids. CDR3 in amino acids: CAASHYGYTF. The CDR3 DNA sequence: TGTGCCGCTAGCCACTATGGCTACACCTTC.

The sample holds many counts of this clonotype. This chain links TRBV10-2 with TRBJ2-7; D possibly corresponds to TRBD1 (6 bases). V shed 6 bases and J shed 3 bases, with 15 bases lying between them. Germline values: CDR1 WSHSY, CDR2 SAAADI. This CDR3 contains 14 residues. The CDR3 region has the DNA TGCGCCAGCAGCCCACACAGGGCCGTCTACGAGCAGTACTTC. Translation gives CASSPHRAVYEQYF.

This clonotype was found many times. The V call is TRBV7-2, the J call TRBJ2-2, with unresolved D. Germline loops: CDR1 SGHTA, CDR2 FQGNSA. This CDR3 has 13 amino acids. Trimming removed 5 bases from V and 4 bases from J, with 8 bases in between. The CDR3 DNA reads TGTGCCAGCAGCCCCGAGCGCACCGGGGAGCTGTTTTTT. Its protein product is CASSPERTGELFF.

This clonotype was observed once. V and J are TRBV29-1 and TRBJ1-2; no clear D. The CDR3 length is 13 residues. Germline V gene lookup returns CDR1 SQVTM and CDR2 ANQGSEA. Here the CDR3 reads CSASDTQNYGYTF. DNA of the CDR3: TGCAGTGCTAGCGATACACAGAACTATGGCTACACCTTC.

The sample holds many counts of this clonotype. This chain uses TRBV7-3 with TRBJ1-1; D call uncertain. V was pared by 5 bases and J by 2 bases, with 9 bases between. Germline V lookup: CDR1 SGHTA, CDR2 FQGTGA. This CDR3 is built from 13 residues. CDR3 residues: CASSQHTNTEAFF. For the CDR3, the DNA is TGTGCCAGCAGCCAACACACCAACACTGAAGCTTTCTTT.

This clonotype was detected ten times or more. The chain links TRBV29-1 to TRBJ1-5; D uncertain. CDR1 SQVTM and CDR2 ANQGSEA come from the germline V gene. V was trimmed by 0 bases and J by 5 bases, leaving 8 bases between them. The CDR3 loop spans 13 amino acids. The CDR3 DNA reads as TGCAGCGTTGAAGAAAACGCGGATCAGCCCCAGCATTTT. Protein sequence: CSVEENADQPQHF.

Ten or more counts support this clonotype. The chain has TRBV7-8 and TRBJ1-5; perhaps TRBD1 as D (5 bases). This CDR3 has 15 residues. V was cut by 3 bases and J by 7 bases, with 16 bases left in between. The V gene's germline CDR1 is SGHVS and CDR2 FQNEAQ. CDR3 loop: CASSLVGLVRQPQHF. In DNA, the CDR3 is TGTGCCAGCAGCTTGGTGGGACTGGTGAGGCAGCCCCAGCATTTT.

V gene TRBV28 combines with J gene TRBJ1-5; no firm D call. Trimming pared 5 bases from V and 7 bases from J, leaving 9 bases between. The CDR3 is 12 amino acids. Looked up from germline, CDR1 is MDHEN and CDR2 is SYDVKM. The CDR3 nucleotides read TGTGCCAGCAGTCCTGACATCCAGCCCCAGCATTTT. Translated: CASSPDIQPQHF. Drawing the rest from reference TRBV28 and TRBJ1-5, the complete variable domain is DVKVTQSSRYLVKRTGEKVFLECVQDMDHENMFWYRQDPGLGLRLIYFSYDVKMKEKGDIPEGYSVSREKKERFSLILESASTNQTSMYLCASSPDIQPQHFGDGTRLSIL.

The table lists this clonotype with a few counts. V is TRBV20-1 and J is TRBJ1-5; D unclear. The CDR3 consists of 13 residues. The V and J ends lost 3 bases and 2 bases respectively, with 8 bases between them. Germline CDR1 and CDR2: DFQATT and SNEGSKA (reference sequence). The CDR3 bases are TGCAGTGCTAGCTCCACGGGCAATCAGCCCCAGCATTTT. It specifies CSASSTGNQPQHF.